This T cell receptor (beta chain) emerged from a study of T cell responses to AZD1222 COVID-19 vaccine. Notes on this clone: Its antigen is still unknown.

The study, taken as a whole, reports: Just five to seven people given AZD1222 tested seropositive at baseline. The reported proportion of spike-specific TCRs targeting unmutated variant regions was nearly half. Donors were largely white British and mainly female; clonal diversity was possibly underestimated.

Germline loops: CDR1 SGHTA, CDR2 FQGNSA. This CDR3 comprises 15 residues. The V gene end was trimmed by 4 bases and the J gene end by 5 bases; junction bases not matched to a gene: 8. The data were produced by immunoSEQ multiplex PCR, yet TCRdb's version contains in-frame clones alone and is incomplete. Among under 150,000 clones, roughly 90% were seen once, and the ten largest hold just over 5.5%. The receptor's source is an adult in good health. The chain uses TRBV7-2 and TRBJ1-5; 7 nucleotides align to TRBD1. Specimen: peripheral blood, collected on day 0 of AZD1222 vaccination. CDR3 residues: CASSSSNRGDQPQHF. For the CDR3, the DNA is TGTGCCAGCAGCTCATCCAACAGGGGTGATCAGCCCCAGCATTTT.